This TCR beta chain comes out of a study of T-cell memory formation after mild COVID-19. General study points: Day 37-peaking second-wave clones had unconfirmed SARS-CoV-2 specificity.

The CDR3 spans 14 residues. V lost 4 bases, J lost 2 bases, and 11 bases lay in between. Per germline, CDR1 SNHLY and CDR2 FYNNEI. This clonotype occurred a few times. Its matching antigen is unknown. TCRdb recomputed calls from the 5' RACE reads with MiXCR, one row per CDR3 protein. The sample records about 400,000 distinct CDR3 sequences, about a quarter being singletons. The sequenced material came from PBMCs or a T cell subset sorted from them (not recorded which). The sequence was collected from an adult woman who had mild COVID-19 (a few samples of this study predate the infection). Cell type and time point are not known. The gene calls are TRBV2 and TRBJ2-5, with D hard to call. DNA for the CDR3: TGTGCCAGCAGTGGAAGGACGGATCAAGAGACCCAGTACTTC. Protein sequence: CASSGRTDQETQYF.